These 15 T cell receptor beta chains were all obtained from the same sample, sequenced in a study of T cell responses to AZD1222 COVID-19 vaccine. Assay used: immunoSEQ multiplex PCR; TCRdb lists only in-frame clones, some missing. The table has about 170,000 clones, around 91% seen once. The sample here was peripheral blood, taken on day 0 of AZD1222 vaccination. These receptors all stem from an adult in good health.

The rearrangement joins TRBV9 to TRBJ2-3; 8 bases agree with TRBD1. Per germline, CDR1 SGDLS and CDR2 YYNGEE. After removal of 0 bases from V and 4 bases from J, the junction contained 13 bases not matched to a gene. This CDR3 is built from 18 residues. CDR3 nucleotides: TGTGCCAGCAGCGTAGCCCCCTACAGGGGGGATATTCCAGATACGCAGTATTTT. It codes for CASSVAPYRGDIPDTQYF.

This sequence joins TRBV6-2 or TRBV6-3 and TRBJ1-2; D remains ambiguous. Trimming took 0 bases from V and 5 from J, leaving 10 bases between them. Germline CDR1 is MNHEY and CDR2 is SVGEGT. CDR3 length equals 14 residues. The CDR3 here is CASSYSRDGYGYTF. The CDR3 nucleotides are TGTGCCAGCAGTTACTCGCGAGACGGGTATGGCTACACCTTC.

This chain uses TRBV30 with TRBJ1-1; D ambiguous. CDR1 is GTSNPN and CDR2 is SVGIG in the germline V gene (reference sequence). V was pared by 2 bases and J by 0 bases, with 10 bases between. The CDR3 runs to 14 residues. DNA for the CDR3: TGTGCCTGGAGTCTGGGCAGATTGAACACTGAAGCTTTCTTT. It codes for CAWSLGRLNTEAFF.

A few counts support this clone. This chain links TRBV6-5 with TRBJ2-1, with 7 bases identical to TRBD1. Germline loops: CDR1 MNHEY, CDR2 SVGAGI. V lost 6 bases to trimming and J lost 1 base; unmatched junction nucleotides: 3. This CDR3 comprises 14 residues. The CDR3 loop reads CASRFRGSYNEQFF. The CDR3 bases are TGTGCCAGCAGGTTCAGGGGGTCCTACAATGAGCAGTTCTTC.

This rearrangement joins TRBV9 to TRBJ1-2; the match to TRBD1 covers 7 bases. This CDR3 region has 15 residues. Trimming cost V 0 bases and J 4 bases; bases outside gene matches: 6. CDR1 SGDLS and CDR2 YYNGEE come from the germline V gene. The CDR3 nucleotides are TGTGCCAGCAGCGTAGCTACGGGACAGATCTATGGCTACACCTTC. Amino acids: CASSVATGQIYGYTF.

V is TRBV28 and J is TRBJ2-5, with 8 nucleotides matching TRBD1. From germline, CDR1 is MDHEN and CDR2 SYDVKM. The trim removed 5 bases at V and 1 base at J, leaving 18 bases unmatched. This CDR3 has 19 residues. The CDR3 DNA follows: TGTGCCAGCAGTCACCTGGACAGGGTTCGGGAATACGCCCAAGAGACCCAGTACTTC. Translated, it gives CASSHLDRVREYAQETQYF. Looking up the rest from reference TRBV28 and TRBJ2-5 gives the full variable domain: DVKVTQSSRYLVKRTGEKVFLECVQDMDHENMFWYRQDPGLGLRLIYFSYDVKMKEKGDIPEGYSVSREKKERFSLILESASTNQTSMYLCASSHLDRVREYAQETQYFGPGTRLLVL.

The chain recombines TRBV4-2 with TRBJ2-5, with D uncertain. The CDR3 covers 15 residues. Trimming removed 4 bases at V and 1 base at J, with 13 bases between. Germline V CDR1 and CDR2: LGHNA, YNFKEQ. CDR3 sequence reads: CASSRSRATQETQYF. CDR3 coding DNA: TGTGCCAGCAGCCGCAGCCGGGCCACCCAAGAGACCCAGTACTTC.

The chain recombines TRBV6-5 with TRBJ2-7; tentatively, D is TRBD1 (6 bases). V lost 8 bases and J lost 6, with 23 bases in between. CDR1 MNHEY and CDR2 SVGAGI come from the germline V gene. This CDR3 spans 15 amino acids. The CDR3 nucleotides are TGTGCCAGCCACCCCGCCTCGCAGGGGAGCAGCGAGCAGTACTTC. Amino acid sequence: CASHPASQGSSEQYF.

In regard to this clone: This may stem from a read error, because a much larger clone lies one nucleotide away. The genes are TRBV7-8 and TRBJ2-1; D uncertain. The CDR3 consists of 13 residues. The V end lost 1 base, the J end lost 5 bases, and 6 bases lay between the germline ends. CDR1 SGHVS and CDR2 FQNEAQ come from the germline V gene. The CDR3 here is CASSLEDNNEQFF. CDR3 sequence (DNA): TGTGCCAGCAGCTTAGAAGACAACAATGAGCAGTTCTTC.

The chain carries TRBV19 and TRBJ1-3; D not certain. V gave up 3 bases and J gave up 1 base, with 10 bases separating them. CDR1 and CDR2 (germline): LNHDA, SQIVND (reference sequence). This CDR3 has 15 amino acids. The CDR3 here is CASSITWGSGNTIYF. CDR3 DNA sequence: TGTGCCAGTAGTATCACGTGGGGATCTGGAAACACCATATATTTT.

This chain links TRBV3-1 (or the pseudogene TRBV3-2) with TRBJ1-1; D not certain. This CDR3 spans 13 amino acids. Per germline, CDR1 LGHDT and CDR2 YNNKEL (reference sequence). The ends were cut back, 4 bases at V and 3 bases at J, with 9 bases in the middle. CDR3 region: CASSREDYTEAFF. The CDR3 nucleotides are TGTGCCAGCAGCCGGGAAGACTACACTGAAGCTTTCTTT.

The chain uses TRBV2 and TRBJ1-4; no clear D gene. The CDR3 runs 12 residues. V gave up 2 bases and J gave up 8 bases, with 6 bases separating them. The germline V gene has CDR1 SNHLY and CDR2 FYNNEI. The CDR3 coding sequence is TGTGCCAGCAGTGAAAGTCCCGAAAAACTGTTTTTT. Residues: CASSESPEKLFF.

This clone appeared a few times. The chain employs TRBV13 and TRBJ2-3, with TRBD2 matching 10 bases. CDR1 is PRHDT and CDR2 is FYEKMQ in the germline V gene (reference sequence). V lost 5 bases, J lost 1 base, and 12 bases stayed unmatched. The length of the CDR3 is 18 residues. As DNA, the CDR3 is TGTGCCAGCAGCCACACTTTAGCGGGGGGCTCGCGCACAGATACGCAGTATTTT. Translation gives CASSHTLAGGSRTDTQYF.

This clone appeared once. The chain is built from TRBV6-5 and TRBJ1-5, with D maybe TRBD1 (6 bases). CDR3 size: 14 residues. Germline CDR1 MNHEY, CDR2 SVGAGI. V lost 6 bases to trimming and J lost 7 bases, with 16 bases between them. The CDR3 sequence: CASSEGGDVQPQHF. For the CDR3, the DNA is TGTGCCAGCAGCGAGGGGGGGGACGTGCAGCCCCAGCATTTT.

This chain uses TRBV19 with TRBJ2-4; D is ambiguous. Deletions cut 4 bases from V and 0 bases from J, with 13 bases between. Looked up from germline, CDR1 is LNHDA and CDR2 is SQIVND (reference sequence). The CDR3 extends over 16 amino acids. CDR3 region: CASSRGGQLAKNIQYF. The CDR3 DNA reads TGTGCCAGTAGTAGGGGTGGTCAGCTAGCCAAAAACATTCAGTACTTC.